The 30 T cell receptor beta chains below come from one sample, sequenced in a study of T cells after yellow fever vaccination. In TCRdb, the 5' RACE reads were re-called with MiXCR into one record per CDR3 protein. Of under 250,000 distinct CDR3 sequences detected, roughly 3% appear once; the ten largest clones hold about 3.3%. The sequences come from CD4+ T cells sorted from PBMCs, collected 10 days after the yellow fever booster vaccination. The source is a man between 18 and 35 years old who received the YFV17D yellow fever vaccine.

This clonotype was observed many times. J is TRBJ1-3 and V is TRBV20-1, with D unclear. This CDR3 has 13 amino acids. Germline lookup yields CDR1 DFQATT and CDR2 SNEGSKA (reference sequence). V was shortened by 0 bases and J by 5 bases, with 8 bases between the two germline ends. The CDR3 is CSARDLPRNTIYF. CDR3 nucleotide sequence: TGCAGTGCTAGAGACCTTCCCCGAAACACCATATATTTT.

This clonotype was seen ten or more times. The chain uses TRBV14 and TRBJ2-1; possible D gene TRBD2, 5 bases. Germline values: CDR1 SGHDN, CDR2 FVKESK. This CDR3 spans 18 amino acids. V was cut by 3 bases and J by 2 bases, with 20 bases left in between. The CDR3 nucleotides are TGTGCCAGCAGCCAGAAGTATATGGCGAGGAGGCCCTACAATGAGCAGTTCTTC. Protein: CASSQKYMARRPYNEQFF.

This clonotype was counted ten times or more. V gene TRBV20-1 combines with J gene TRBJ2-5; a possible D gene is TRBD1 (6 bases). Germline values: CDR1 DFQATT, CDR2 SNEGSKA (reference sequence). V lost 0 bases and J 1 base, leaving 18 bases between the germline ends. This CDR3 comprises 17 residues. The CDR3 here is CSARDFRDPRGQETQYF. The CDR3 nucleotides are TGCAGTGCTAGAGATTTCCGGGACCCCAGGGGCCAAGAGACCCAGTACTTC.

In its sample, this clonotype is medium-sized. This chain connects TRBV20-1 to TRBJ2-3, with 7 bases matching TRBD2. The CDR3 sequence is 16 residues long. The germline V gene has CDR1 DFQATT and CDR2 SNEGSKA (reference sequence). Germline trimming cut 3 bases from V and 2 bases from J; bases unmatched to any gene: 11. The CDR3 DNA is TGCAGTGCTAGTACGGCGGGGGACTTGGACACAGATACGCAGTATTTT. Residues: CSASTAGDLDTDTQYF.

This clonotype was seen ten or more times. The chain uses TRBV7-2 and TRBJ2-3; 12 bases fit TRBD2. The CDR3 runs 16 residues. The trim removed 4 bases at V and 1 base at J, leaving 3 bases unmatched. Germline loops: CDR1 SGHTA, CDR2 FQGNSA. The DNA of the CDR3 is TGTGCCAGCAGCTATACTAGCGGGGGGCGCACAGATACGCAGTATTTT. Protein sequence: CASSYTSGGRTDTQYF.

Ten or more counts support this clonotype. The chain couples TRBV4-1 to TRBJ1-2; D not certain. The V end lost 1 base, the J end lost 1 base, and 10 bases lay between the germline ends. The germline V gene has CDR1 MGHRA and CDR2 YSYEKL. This CDR3 is 15 amino acids long. The CDR3 DNA reads as TGCGCCAGCAGCCAAGTTGGTCGGCTTAACTATGGCTACACCTTC. Protein sequence: CASSQVGRLNYGYTF.

This clonotype was seen only a few times. The V call is TRBV24-1, the J call TRBJ2-2; D might be TRBD2 (6 bases). Germline CDR1 KGHDR, CDR2 SFDVKD. CDR3 length equals 15 residues. V was cut by 4 bases and J by 2 bases, with 10 bases left in between. CDR3 loop: CATSDPGGNTGELFF. The CDR3 coding sequence is TGTGCCACCAGTGACCCCGGGGGTAACACCGGGGAGCTGTTTTTT.

This sequence joins TRBV5-1 and TRBJ2-3, with TRBD1 identical over 7 bases. With V trimmed by 4 bases and J by 2 bases, 7 bases remained unmatched. Germline lookup yields CDR1 SGHRS and CDR2 YFSETQ. The CDR3 contains 15 residues. The CDR3 DNA sequence: TGCGCCAGCAGCCGGCAGGGGGTACACACAGATACGCAGTATTTT. Translation gives CASSRQGVHTDTQYF.

Ten or more counts support this clonotype. The rearrangement joins TRBV5-1 to TRBJ2-1; TRBD2 agrees at 8 bases. Germline-derived CDR1 and CDR2 are SGHRS and YFSETQ. This CDR3 region has 15 residues. J lost 7 bases, V lost 2 bases, and 8 bases had no gene match. The CDR3 DNA reads as TGCGCCAGCAGCTTTGTCGGGGGGGCCATTAATGAGCAGTTCTTC. Residues: CASSFVGGAINEQFF.

CDR3 sequence: CASSQDGGGLNEQFF. The DNA for the CDR3 is TGCGCCAGCAGCCAAGACGGCGGGGGGCTGAATGAGCAGTTCTTC. The chain couples TRBV4-1 to TRBJ2-1, with 8 positions matching TRBD2. This CDR3 contains 15 residues. Germline CDR1 MGHRA, CDR2 YSYEKL. V shed 0 bases, J shed 7 bases, and the junction held 5 bases outside the gene matches.

This clonotype was observed many times. This chain connects TRBV5-1 to TRBJ1-1; TRBD1 aligns across 7 bases. This CDR3 spans 15 amino acids. Germline lookup yields CDR1 SGHRS and CDR2 YFSETQ. V dropped 4 bases and J dropped 4; count of bases not matched to a gene: 10. The DNA for the CDR3 is TGCGCCAGCAGCGTTACCGGGACAGTGGGCACTGAAGCTTTCTTT. It encodes CASSVTGTVGTEAFF.

This clonotype was seen repeatedly, ten times or more. This chain links TRBV9 with TRBJ2-5, with TRBD2 matching over 9 bases. CDR1 is SGDLS and CDR2 is YYNGEE in the germline V gene. V trimming: 4 bases; J trimming: 7 bases; junction bases outside the gene matches: 5. CDR3 size: 13 residues. This CDR3 reads CASSLAGQSTQYF. DNA for the CDR3: TGTGCCAGCAGCCTAGCGGGGCAGTCGACCCAGTACTTC.

Only a few counts were recorded for this clonotype. This chain joins TRBV7-2 and TRBJ1-4; unclear D gene. The CDR3 length is 15 residues. V lost 1 base to trimming and J lost 7 bases, with 13 bases between them. Germline V gene lookup returns CDR1 SGHTA and CDR2 FQGNSA. CDR3 nucleotide sequence: TGTGCCAGCAGCTTAGAAGGTGGCCGACTTGAAAAACTGTTTTTT. This gives the protein CASSLEGGRLEKLFF.

There are many counts of this clonotype. The chain links TRBV10-3 to TRBJ2-1, with a possible D match to TRBD1 (5 bases). CDR3 length equals 14 residues. The V end was cut by 10 bases, the J end by 0 bases, with 13 bases between. Germline V gene data show CDR1 as ENHRY and CDR2 as SYGVKD. The CDR3 DNA reads as TGTGCCAGTACAGGCGCTAGCTCCTACAATGAGCAGTTCTTC. Its translation is CASTGASSYNEQFF.

This clonotype was seen at least ten times. The chain carries TRBV7-2 and TRBJ1-3; 7 nucleotides match TRBD1. The CDR3 extends over 15 amino acids. CDR1 and CDR2 (germline): SGHTA, FQGNSA. V was pared by 5 bases and J by 1 base, with 5 bases of the junction left unmatched. CDR3 sequence (DNA): TGTGCCAGCAGCCGAAAGACAGGGTCTGGAAACACCATATATTTT. Protein: CASSRKTGSGNTIYF.

This clonotype occurred many times. The genes are TRBV5-1 and TRBJ2-1; possibly TRBD1 for D (5 bases). CDR3 size: 13 residues. CDR1 is SGHRS, CDR2 YFSETQ, per germline. With 1 base removed from V and 7 bases from J, the gap between germline ends came to 9 bases. The CDR3 region has the DNA TGCGCCAGCAGCTTGCCGGCAGGGAATGAGCAGTTCTTC. Translating it yields CASSLPAGNEQFF.

This clonotype was seen ten or more times. V usage is TRBV7-9 and J usage is TRBJ1-2; D gene uncertain. The V gene's germline CDR1 is SEHNR and CDR2 FQNEAQ (reference sequence). V was trimmed by 3 bases and J by 0 bases, leaving 14 bases between them. The CDR3 runs to 16 residues. The CDR3 region is CASSLEPGITNYGYTF. For the CDR3, the DNA is TGTGCCAGCAGCTTGGAACCGGGGATAACTAACTATGGCTACACCTTC.

The chain combines TRBV6-5 with TRBJ1-5; no reliable D call. The V and J ends lost 6 bases and 7 bases respectively, with 16 bases between them. Per the germline V gene, CDR1 is MNHEY and CDR2 is SVGAGI. This CDR3 contains 14 residues. The chain's CDR3 is CASRLGDPAQPQHF. The CDR3, as DNA: TGTGCCAGCAGACTAGGAGATCCGGCCCAGCCCCAGCATTTT.

This chain joins TRBV5-1 and TRBJ2-3, with 8 bases aligning to TRBD2. Germline loops: CDR1 SGHRS, CDR2 YFSETQ. This CDR3 is built from 16 residues. V dropped 3 bases and J dropped 6; count of bases not matched to a gene: 12. For the CDR3, the DNA is TGCGCCAGCAGCTCCCCGGGACTAGAGATTTCCGATACGCAGTATTTT. This encodes CASSSPGLEISDTQYF.

In its sample, this clonotype was seen many times. The V gene is TRBV6-1, the J gene TRBJ1-4; D gene unclear. The CDR3 sequence is 15 residues long. V dropped 5 bases and J dropped 6 bases, with 16 bases sitting between them. Germline V gives CDR1 MNHNS, CDR2 SASEGT. CDR3 loop: CASSRMGGFDEKLFF. The DNA of the CDR3 is TGTGCCAGCAGTAGAATGGGAGGCTTTGATGAAAAACTGTTTTTT.

V is TRBV15 and J is TRBJ2-5; D unclear. Germline V CDR1 and CDR2: LNHNV, YYDKDF (reference sequence). The V gene lost 5 bases and the J gene lost 4 bases, with 8 bases spanning the gap. The length of the CDR3 is 12 residues. The CDR3, as DNA: TGTGCCACCAGCGTGAGTAGAGAGACCCAGTACTTC. Translation: CATSVSRETQYF.

The chain uses TRBV6-5 and TRBJ1-1; 8 bases agree with TRBD1. CDR3 length: 16 residues. Germline V lookup: CDR1 MNHEY, CDR2 SVGAGI. Germline trimming cut 6 bases from V and 6 bases from J; bases unmatched to any gene: 15. The CDR3 DNA sequence: TGTGCCAGCAGCCCCGGACAGGGAAGAGCTAAATCTGAAGCTTTCTTT. Amino acid sequence: CASSPGQGRAKSEAFF.

This clonotype was detected many times. CDR3 in amino acids: CASNAGGWAPPFYEQYV. In nucleotides, the CDR3 is TGTGCCAGCAACGCCGGGGGGTGGGCACCGCCATTCTACGAGCAGTACGTC. This sequence joins TRBV28 and TRBJ2-7, with 7 bases matching TRBD2. J gave up 3 bases and V 7 bases, and 18 bases lay outside the gene matches. This CDR3 is 17 amino acids long. Germline V gene lookup returns CDR1 MDHEN and CDR2 SYDVKM.

This clonotype was counted ten times or more. This chain links TRBV3-1 with TRBJ2-3; weak D call: TRBD2 (5 bases). Germline V lookup: CDR1 LGHDT, CDR2 YNNKEL (reference sequence). Trimming pared 1 base from V and 2 bases from J, leaving 10 bases between. The CDR3 runs 15 residues. CDR3 nucleotides: TGTGCCAGCAGCCAAGGAAGCGGCCTCACAGATACGCAGTATTTT. It yields the protein CASSQGSGLTDTQYF.

This clonotype has just a few counts. The J gene is TRBJ1-2, the V gene TRBV5-1; the match to TRBD1 covers 10 bases. With V trimmed by 0 bases and J by 4 bases, 6 bases remained unmatched. The CDR3 is 16 amino acids. CDR1 is SGHRS, CDR2 YFSETQ, per germline. This CDR3 is CASSLGQGAQGYGYTF. The CDR3 coding sequence is TGCGCCAGCAGCTTGGGACAGGGGGCGCAAGGCTATGGCTACACCTTC.

Many counts were recorded for this clonotype. V usage is TRBV24-1 and J usage is TRBJ2-2; D is possibly TRBD1 or TRBD2 (5 bases each). The CDR3 is 17 amino acids. The V gene's germline CDR1 is KGHDR and CDR2 SFDVKD. Trimming cost V 3 bases and J 4 bases, with 17 bases left between them. CDR3 loop: CATSDTFYAGSTGELFF. CDR3 in DNA: TGTGCCACCAGTGATACATTTTACGCAGGGAGCACCGGGGAGCTGTTTTTT.

This clonotype was observed at least ten times. The chain is built from TRBV25-1 and TRBJ1-5; a possible D gene is TRBD1 (5 bases). Germline CDR1 is MGHDK and CDR2 is SYGVNS. The V end lost 7 bases, the J end lost 2 bases, and 15 bases lay between the germline ends. The CDR3 is 15 amino acids. CDR3 loop: CASTGERGGNQPQHF. In DNA, the CDR3 is TGTGCCAGCACCGGAGAAAGGGGAGGCAATCAGCCCCAGCATTTT.

This chain joins TRBV20-1 and TRBJ2-5, with unresolved D. The CDR3 is 15 residues long. Germline CDR1 is DFQATT and CDR2 is SNEGSKA (reference sequence). V shed 2 bases and J shed 5 bases, with 18 bases lying between them. CDR3 region: CSARPPSRKRETQYF. The CDR3 bases are TGCAGTGCTAGACCTCCTTCGCGGAAGAGGGAGACCCAGTACTTC.

This clonotype has ten or more counts. V usage is TRBV28 and J usage is TRBJ2-2; TRBD2 matches 7 bases. Trimming cost V 6 bases and J 0 bases; bases outside gene matches: 4. Germline V gives CDR1 MDHEN, CDR2 SYDVKM. This CDR3 spans 15 amino acids. The CDR3 DNA follows: TGTGCCAGCAGCCGCACTAGCGCGAACACCGGGGAGCTGTTTTTT. Translating gives CASSRTSANTGELFF.

This clonotype has ten or more counts. The chain recombines TRBV28 with TRBJ2-7; the D gene could be TRBD1 or TRBD2 (5 bases each). The CDR3 contains 15 residues. V shed 3 bases and J shed 5 bases, with 17 bases lying between them. Germline lookup yields CDR1 MDHEN and CDR2 SYDVKM. CDR3: CASSLGTPGIDEQYV. For the CDR3, the DNA is TGTGCCAGCAGTTTGGGGACCCCGGGAATCGACGAGCAGTACGTC.